Listed below are T cell receptor beta chains from one sample, sequenced in a study of T cell changes during pregnancy in multiple sclerosis. The assay was immunoSEQ multiplex PCR, and TCRdb's table has in-frame clones only and misses some. The sample consists of 30,000 to 45,000 clones, roughly 91% of them appearing once. Material: CD4+ T cells from peripheral blood mononuclear cells, obtained in the first trimester of pregnancy. Receptors originate from a female donor with multiple sclerosis, enrolled in a pregnancy study. CDR3s leave out the opening cysteine and the closing phenylalanine or tryptophan. Each record gives: V gene, clone size, CDR3 protein. A clone size is listed for some rows: how often the clone was seen (once, few, many), or a class if it is expanded.

TRBV5-1 . ASSSGGPGLEQY
TRBV6-5 . ASSRDRGQVTEAF
TRBV6-5 . VSRFAYEQY
TRBV11-3 once ASSGQGGNGYT
TRBV30 few AWRTERGGIEQF
TRBV5-1 . ASSLEWRGLGEQY
TRBV27 . ASSTRTGVGRTDTQY
TRBV25-1 . ASSVLTGGNTEAF
TRBV19 . ASNPTGGGQPQH
TRBV7-3 . ASSLIAGGEETQY
TRBV19 . ASSAPGQGADEQF
TRBV27 . ASSLSPGLAGLYEQY
TRBV19 . ASTVGLAGVGDNEQF
TRBV6-1 . ASSGQQSHNSPLH
TRBV5-6 . ASSLLGQGADTQY
TRBV5-1 . ASSLETGDNEQF
TRBV18 . ASSPLLAGGPDEQY
TRBV18 . ASSQKLAGTGELF
TRBV5-1 . ASSRTTGGGYGYT
TRBV2 few ASRERLAADTQY